This T cell receptor beta chain was sequenced for a study of T cell responses to AZD1222 COVID-19 vaccine. The repertoire was sequenced with immunoSEQ multiplex PCR; TCRdb's copy has only in-frame clones and lacks some. This table has about 56,000 clones, around nine tenths appearing once. The sample was peripheral blood, taken 28 days after the second AZD1222 dose. The clonotype comes from an adult who received the AZD1222 COVID-19 vaccine.

Here the CDR3 DNA reads TGTGCCAGCAGTTACAAGGGACACGGATCCACAGATACGCAGTATTTT. Protein sequence: CASSYKGHGSTDTQYF. The chain links TRBV6-5 to TRBJ2-3, with a possible D match to TRBD1 (6 bases). Trimming left V 2 bases short and J 2 bases short, with 14 bases between. This CDR3 is built from 16 residues. CDR1 is MNHEY and CDR2 is SVGAGI in the germline V gene.